This T cell receptor beta chain appears in the sequencing data of a study of early T cells in non-severe SARS-CoV-2 infection. Overall study: With bulk RNA from unsorted whole blood as input, sequencing yielded unpaired chains.

The TCR library protocol was used to attach unique molecular identifiers. These identifiers were attached to individual cDNA molecules. TCRdb re-called the 5' RACE reads through MiXCR, storing one row per CDR3 protein. The sample shows 55,000 to 70,000 distinct CDR3 sequences, around an eighth of them seen only once. Trimming shortened V by 5 bases and J by 2 bases, and 18 bases separated the two germline ends. Germline V gene lookup returns CDR1 SGHNT and CDR2 YYREEE (reference sequence). The CDR3 totals 16 residues. Study-level points and caveats: Matching results from VDJdb favored anti-spike CD8 responses, leaving private and CD4 specificities undetected.

Details on this clonotype: Its antigen remains unknown.

This receptor was obtained from an adult who was a healthcare worker with PCR-confirmed SARS-CoV-2 infection or an uninfected control (not recorded which). The chain carries TRBV5-4 and TRBJ2-3; a possible D gene is TRBD2 (5 bases). Sequencing was performed on whole blood. The CDR3 protein is CASSRLRAGYTDTQYF. The CDR3 bases are TGTGCCAGCAGTCGACTAAGGGCTGGCTACACAGATACGCAGTATTTT.